These 27 T cell receptor beta chains were sequenced from one sample in a study of beta chain features in type 1 diabetes. Expressed TCRB transcripts were sequenced because the entire RNA isolate underwent reverse transcription. Generated by immunoSEQ multiplex PCR, the TCRdb table keeps only in-frame clones and is missing some. The table has just over 450,000 clones, about 29% seen once. Sequencing input: naive CD4+ T cells from blood. These receptors all come from a man younger than 30 in good health.

This clone was picked up a small number of times. The chain employs TRBV5-4 and TRBJ2-1, with 8 positions matching TRBD1. There are 16 residues in the CDR3. V was pared by 4 bases and J by 7 bases, with 13 bases of the junction left unmatched. Germline V gene sequence: CDR1 SGHNT, CDR2 YYREEE (reference sequence). The CDR3 region has the DNA TGTGCCAGCAGCGCCTCGCGGGACAGGCTATTGAATGAGCAGTTCTTC. Translation: CASSASRDRLLNEQFF. Full variable domain (remainder filled in from reference TRBV5-4 and TRBJ2-1): ETGVTQSPTHLIKTRGQQVTLRCSSQSGHNTVSWYQQALGQGPQFIFQYYREEENGRGNFPPRFSGLQFPNYSSELNVNALELDDSALYLCASSASRDRLLNEQFFGPGTRLTVL.

The rearrangement uses TRBV5-4 and TRBJ2-5, with 7 bases lining up with TRBD1. The CDR3 loop spans 16 amino acids. Germline trimming cut 0 bases from V and 4 bases from J; bases unmatched to any gene: 9. The germline V gene has CDR1 SGHNT and CDR2 YYREEE (reference sequence). This CDR3 is CASSLGSETGPETQYF. CDR3 nucleotide sequence: TGTGCCAGCAGCTTGGGATCCGAGACAGGGCCAGAGACCCAGTACTTC.

The rearrangement links TRBV29-1 to TRBJ1-1; TRBD1 might be the D (5 bases). The V end lost 3 bases, the J end lost 1 base, and 9 bases lay between the germline ends. This CDR3 is 13 amino acids long. Germline values: CDR1 SQVTM, CDR2 ANQGSEA. The CDR3 protein is CSVEWQGNTEAFF. In DNA form, the CDR3 reads TGCAGCGTTGAGTGGCAGGGGAACACTGAAGCTTTCTTT.

This clone occurred a few times. The V and J genes are TRBV29-1 and TRBJ2-3; maybe TRBD2 (5 bases). CDR1 is SQVTM and CDR2 is ANQGSEA in the germline V gene. The CDR3 has 14 residues. With 7 bases removed from V and 4 bases from J, the gap between germline ends came to 18 bases. The CDR3 sequence is CSAKPGDQPDTQYF. The CDR3 DNA reads TGCAGCGCTAAACCCGGGGATCAGCCAGATACGCAGTATTTT.

The chain carries TRBV16 and TRBJ2-1, with D possibly being TRBD1 (7 bases). The germline V gene has CDR1 KGHSY and CDR2 FQNENV. This CDR3 has 13 amino acids. V gave up 4 bases and J gave up 9 bases, with 13 bases separating them. This CDR3 is CASSPQGGVEQFF. As DNA, the CDR3 is TGTGCCAGCAGCCCCCAGGGGGGAGTTGAGCAGTTCTTC.

The sample holds a few counts of this clone. The V gene is TRBV29-1, the J gene TRBJ2-3; D might be TRBD2 (5 bases). CDR1 is SQVTM and CDR2 is ANQGSEA in the germline V gene. The CDR3 runs 16 residues. V lost 7 bases and J 1 base, leaving 21 bases between the germline ends. CDR3 nucleotide sequence: TGCAGCGGCCGGGTTTCGAGCGGAGGTCGCACAGATACGCAGTATTTT. This codes for CSGRVSSGGRTDTQYF.

A few counts support this clone. This chain joins TRBV4-1 and TRBJ2-5; D remains unclear. V lost 1 base and J 5 bases, leaving 8 bases between the germline ends. The CDR3 has 13 amino acids. The V gene's germline CDR1 is MGHRA and CDR2 YSYEKL. CDR3 amino acids: CASSQAVWETQYF. CDR3 nucleotides: TGCGCCAGCAGCCAAGCAGTGTGGGAGACCCAGTACTTC.

This clone has just a few counts. The chain employs TRBV7-2 and TRBJ2-1; D tentatively reads TRBD1 or TRBD2 (5 bases each). Trimming pared 0 bases from V and 4 bases from J, leaving 13 bases between. Germline loops: CDR1 SGHTA, CDR2 FQGNSA. The CDR3 spans 16 residues. DNA of the CDR3: TGTGCCAGCAGCTTAGCGGGACCCGGGCCGTACAATGAGCAGTTCTTC. Translation gives CASSLAGPGPYNEQFF.

This rearrangement joins TRBV5-4 to TRBJ2-1, with D perhaps matching TRBD2 (6 bases). The CDR3 totals 17 residues. CDR1 is SGHNT, CDR2 YYREEE, per germline (reference sequence). The germline V and J ends were trimmed by 0 bases and 5 bases, with 18 bases remaining between them. CDR3 sequence reads: CASSLVTRGLADNEQFF. The CDR3 DNA reads TGTGCCAGCAGCTTGGTGACTAGGGGATTGGCGGACAATGAGCAGTTCTTC.

The CDR3 sequence is CATSASRSSYNEQFF. The CDR3 nucleotides read TGTGCCACCAGCGCGTCGCGGAGCTCCTACAATGAGCAGTTCTTC. V usage is TRBV15 and J usage is TRBJ2-1; no clear D. Trimming took off 5 bases at V and 0 bases at J, with 11 bases between the two ends. CDR1 is LNHNV, CDR2 YYDKDF, per germline (reference sequence). CDR3 length: 15 residues.

A few counts support this clone. The V call is TRBV7-2, the J call TRBJ1-2; tentative D call: TRBD1 (5 bases). V was pared by 3 bases and J by 0 bases, with 8 bases between. Per germline, CDR1 SGHTA and CDR2 FQGNSA. The CDR3 loop spans 14 amino acids. CDR3 nucleotides: TGTGCCAGCAGCTTGCAGGGCGCTAACTATGGCTACACCTTC. Residues: CASSLQGANYGYTF.

CDR3 coding DNA: TGCGCCAGCAGCTTTAACCTCGTCTCCTACGAGCAGTACTTC. This encodes CASSFNLVSYEQYF. This chain links TRBV5-1 with TRBJ2-7; no clear D. The V gene's germline CDR1 is SGHRS and CDR2 YFSETQ. V lost 2 bases and J lost 0, with 9 bases in between. This CDR3 contains 14 residues.

The rearrangement joins TRBV19 to TRBJ2-1, with 15 positions matching TRBD2. Losses at the gene ends were 5 bases for V and 6 bases for J; bases not matched to a gene: 5. Germline V gene sequence: CDR1 LNHDA, CDR2 SQIVND (reference sequence). This CDR3 spans 16 amino acids. The CDR3 DNA is TGTGCCAGTAGTCTCCGGACTAGCGGGAGGGGCAATGAGCAGTTCTTC. Its translation is CASSLRTSGRGNEQFF.

This chain connects TRBV6-6 to TRBJ2-5; D may match TRBD1 or TRBD2 (6 bases each). There are 15 residues in the CDR3. The V gene's germline CDR1 is MNHNY and CDR2 SVGAGI (reference sequence). Trimming stripped 6 bases from V and 4 bases from J, with 18 bases between. This chain's CDR3 is CASSPTTGAGETQYF. The CDR3 bases are TGTGCCAGCAGCCCAACCACGGGGGCTGGAGAGACCCAGTACTTC.

This clone was seen only a few times. V and J are TRBV7-9 and TRBJ2-5; 7 nucleotides agree with TRBD1. V was clipped by 0 bases and J by 5 bases; unmatched bases: 6. Germline V CDR1 and CDR2: SEHNR, FQNEAQ (reference sequence). The CDR3 length is 15 residues. The CDR3 loop reads CASSLARTGEETQYF. Here the CDR3 DNA reads TGTGCCAGCAGCTTAGCTCGCACAGGGGAGGAGACCCAGTACTTC.

This clone was seen a few times. The chain uses TRBV7-9 and TRBJ2-7, with TRBD2 matching over 7 bases. Trimming cost V 6 bases and J 1 base; bases outside gene matches: 12. The CDR3 consists of 16 residues. Looked up from germline, CDR1 is SEHNR and CDR2 is FQNEAQ (reference sequence). As DNA, the CDR3 is TGTGCCAGCAGTCCTCGAGATAGCGGGCCTTCCTACGAGCAGTACTTC. It specifies CASSPRDSGPSYEQYF. The full variable domain, in which reference TRBV7-9 and TRBJ2-7 provide the parts outside the CDR3, is DTGVSQNPRHKITKRGQNVTFRCDPISEHNRLYWYRQTLGQGPEFLTYFQNEAQLEKSRLLSDRFSAERPKGSFSTLEIQRTEQGDSAMYLCASSPRDSGPSYEQYFGPGTRLTVT.

This clone was counted a few times. The J gene is TRBJ2-3, the V gene TRBV4-1, with 9 nucleotides matching TRBD2. Trimming cost V 0 bases and J 5 bases; bases outside gene matches: 6. The V gene's germline CDR1 is MGHRA and CDR2 YSYEKL. This CDR3 is built from 16 residues. CDR3 in amino acids: CASSQDRAGGGDTQYF. The CDR3, as DNA: TGCGCCAGCAGCCAAGATCGGGCGGGAGGGGGAGATACGCAGTATTTT.

This clone was counted a few times. The chain uses TRBV30 and TRBJ1-1; no firm D call. This CDR3 comprises 13 residues. Germline V gene sequence: CDR1 GTSNPN, CDR2 SVGIG (reference sequence). V was pared by 1 base and J by 8 bases, with 14 bases between. CDR3 sequence: CAWSAGVLVEAFF. The CDR3 nucleotides read TGTGCCTGGAGTGCCGGGGTCTTGGTAGAAGCTTTCTTT.

The chain employs TRBV30 and TRBJ1-5; 8 bases fit TRBD1. Germline V gene data show CDR1 as GTSNPN and CDR2 as SVGIG (reference sequence). V shed 2 bases, J shed 2 bases, and the junction held 5 bases outside the gene matches. The CDR3 loop spans 15 amino acids. The CDR3 DNA follows: TGTGCCTGGAGTCAAGACAGGGGAGGCAATCAGCCCCAGCATTTT. It is translated as CAWSQDRGGNQPQHF.

The chain is built from TRBV9 and TRBJ2-7, with TRBD2 matching over 9 bases. The V gene end was trimmed by 6 bases and the J gene end by 0 bases; junction bases not matched to a gene: 7. Germline V gene data show CDR1 as SGDLS and CDR2 as YYNGEE. This CDR3 spans 15 amino acids. The CDR3 coding sequence is TGTGCCAGCAACTTAGCGGGAGAGAGCTCCTACGAGCAGTACTTC. It codes for CASNLAGESSYEQYF. The whole variable domain, remainder taken from reference TRBV9 and TRBJ2-7, is DSGVTQTPKHLITATGQRVTLRCSPRSGDLSVYWYQQSLDQGLQFLIQYYNGEERAKGNILERFSAQQFPDLHSELNLSSLELGDSALYFCASNLAGESSYEQYFGPGTRLTVT.

The rearrangement links TRBV4-3 to TRBJ2-3; 9 bases agree with TRBD2. Trimming removed 2 bases from V and 9 bases from J; junction bases left unmatched: 6. The CDR3 is 14 amino acids. Per germline, CDR1 LGHNA and CDR2 YSLEER. CDR3 protein: CASSQIGLAKTQYF. The CDR3, as DNA: TGCGCCAGCAGCCAAATTGGACTAGCGAAGACGCAGTATTTT.

This clone was found a few times. The J gene is TRBJ2-5, the V gene TRBV5-1, with D possibly TRBD1 on 7 matching bases. CDR1 and CDR2 (germline): SGHRS, YFSETQ. V lost 7 bases to trimming and J lost 7 bases, with 23 bases between them. CDR3 length: 15 residues. CDR3 region: CASSPGDSRSGTQYF. The CDR3 DNA is TGCGCCAGCTCCCCGGGGGACAGCCGTTCCGGGACCCAGTACTTC.

This clone was seen a handful of times. The V gene is TRBV30, the J gene TRBJ2-5; possibly TRBD1 for D (5 bases). This CDR3 is built from 17 residues. Deletions cut 0 bases from V and 0 bases from J, with 17 bases between. Germline CDR1 GTSNPN, CDR2 SVGIG (reference sequence). This CDR3 is CAWSVRRQGTYQETQYF. Here the CDR3 DNA reads TGTGCCTGGAGTGTAAGGCGGCAGGGAACCTACCAAGAGACCCAGTACTTC.

The table lists this clone with a few counts. V is TRBV5-1 and J is TRBJ1-2; TRBD1 matches at 8 bases. The CDR3 extends over 14 amino acids. V lost 4 bases to trimming and J lost 6 bases; unmatched junction nucleotides: 8. Germline CDR1 SGHRS, CDR2 YFSETQ. The CDR3 reads CASSPSTGAHGYTF. The CDR3 coding sequence is TGCGCCAGCAGCCCATCGACAGGGGCACATGGCTACACCTTC.

J is TRBJ2-1 and V is TRBV25-1; perhaps D is TRBD1 or TRBD2 (5 bases each). CDR3 length: 15 residues. Germline V CDR1 and CDR2: MGHDK, SYGVNS. The ends were cut back, 3 bases at V and 6 bases at J, with 15 bases in the middle. The CDR3 is CASSESRDLPNEQFF. The CDR3 DNA follows: TGTGCCAGCAGTGAGTCCCGGGACCTCCCCAATGAGCAGTTCTTC.

This chain links TRBV28 with TRBJ1-2; D gene unclear. Trimming stripped 6 bases from V and 0 bases from J, with 5 bases between. The CDR3 runs 12 residues. The germline CDR1 and CDR2 sequences are MDHEN and SYDVKM. The CDR3 DNA reads TGTGCCAGCAGCGTAACTAACTATGGCTACACCTTC. This gives the protein CASSVTNYGYTF.

This clone was observed a handful of times. J is TRBJ2-1 and V is TRBV29-1; TRBD2 agrees at 11 bases. Germline lookup yields CDR1 SQVTM and CDR2 ANQGSEA. With V trimmed by 7 bases and J by 4 bases, 6 bases remained unmatched. The CDR3 covers 14 residues. The chain's CDR3 is CSDRTSGQYNEQFF. In DNA, the CDR3 is TGCAGCGACCGGACTAGCGGGCAATACAATGAGCAGTTCTTC.